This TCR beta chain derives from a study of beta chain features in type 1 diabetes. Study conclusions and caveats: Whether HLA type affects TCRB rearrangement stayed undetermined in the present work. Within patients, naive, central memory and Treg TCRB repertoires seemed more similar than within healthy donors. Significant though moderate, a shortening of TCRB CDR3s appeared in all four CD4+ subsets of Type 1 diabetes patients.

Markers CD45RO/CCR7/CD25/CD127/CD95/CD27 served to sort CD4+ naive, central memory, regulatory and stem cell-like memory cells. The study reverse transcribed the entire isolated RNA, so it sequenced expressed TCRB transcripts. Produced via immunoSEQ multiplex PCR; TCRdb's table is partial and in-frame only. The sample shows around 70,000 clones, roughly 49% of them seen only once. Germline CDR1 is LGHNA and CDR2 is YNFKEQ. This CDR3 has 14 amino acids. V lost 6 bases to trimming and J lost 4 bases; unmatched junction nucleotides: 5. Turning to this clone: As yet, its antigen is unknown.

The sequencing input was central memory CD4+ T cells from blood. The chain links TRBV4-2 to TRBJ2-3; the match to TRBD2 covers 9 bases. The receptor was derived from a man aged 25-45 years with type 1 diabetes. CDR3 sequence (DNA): TGTGCCAGCAGATTGCGGGAGGGGGCAGATACGCAGTATTTT. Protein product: CASRLREGADTQYF.